This T cell receptor (beta chain) comes out of a study of vaccination effects on CD4 cells after COVID-19 (dated by TCRdb to 2021 to 2024). About the study as a whole: Each participant got two doses of an mRNA SARS-CoV-2 vaccine, either BNT162b2 or mRNA-1273. SARS-CoV-2 spike-specific CD4+ TCR repertoires from before and after mRNA vaccination were compared in COVID-19 convalescent patients and in infection-naive vaccine recipients. The full study included ten to eleven COVID-19 convalescent patients and several SARS-CoV-2-naive healthy vaccine recipients. Cultures from other donors in the study were sequenced using the Oncomine TCR Beta short-read assay on an Illumina iSeq 100. General findings and caveats noted by the study authors: Limitations of the study were the small number of convalescent patients and the absence of early post-infection timepoints. Clones induced by infection and clones induced by vaccination both contracted markedly at late timepoints after vaccination, which fits with T cell responses waning over time. In healthy vaccine recipients, vaccine-induced clones were almost all SARS-CoV-2 mono-reactive, with only 1 of 255 being cross-reactive with common cold coronaviruses.

Note on this clone: This receptor's antigen is unknown. Base qualities are not recorded, but no much larger clone differs from it by a single base.

Inclusive of the bounding cysteine and phenylalanine, the CDR3 is 15 residues long. The kept DNA is CDR3 alone, 45 bases in frame from the first base. CDR1 and CDR2 are drawn from the germline V gene (reference sequence): SGHNT, YYREEE. V gives up 4 bases and J gives up 1 base, and the segment between their germline ends measures 13 bases. In the ViraFEST assay, PBMC were stimulated with viral peptide pools, and antigen-specific CD4+ T cell clonotypes were then identified by expansion using TCR sequencing. After about 9 days of culture, CD4+ T cells were isolated with the EasySep CD4+ T cell isolation kit. Negative nucleocapsid antibody results before and after vaccination confirmed that the healthy vaccine recipients had no prior SARS-CoV-2 infection. Each well held roughly 2.2 million PBMC cultured in IMDM containing about 5.5% human AB serum, 10 IU/ml IL-2 and gentamicin, along with around 11 ug/ml peptides. On days 3 and 7, half of the culture medium was replaced with fresh IL-2-containing medium. Unless otherwise noted, each peptide stimulation condition was cultured in triplicate wells. Using Ficoll-Paque Plus gradient centrifugation, PBMC were separated from whole blood and then either used fresh or cryopreserved at -140C. Overlapping peptide pools spanned the spike proteins of SARS-CoV-2 and the common cold coronaviruses HCoV-NL63, HCoV-OC43 and HCoV-229E. The QIAamp micro DNA kit was used to extract genomic DNA from the cultured CD4+ T cells.

To prepare the library, the immunoSEQ multiplex PCR assay was applied. DNA from the cultured and isolated CD4+ T cells underwent TCR beta CDR3 sequencing. In the source study's methods: Non-productive TCR sequences were removed and reads were trimmed to the CDR3 region, keeping CDR3s of at least 7 amino acids. The MANAFEST web app was used to pick out antigen-specific clonotypes by comparing their expansion in peptide wells with that in reference cultures. Positive clones required FDR<0.05 expansion versus reference and all other wells, odds ratio above 5, and frequency above 0.1% in two replicate wells. Clonotypes significantly expanded in SARS-CoV-2 spike wells and in at least one common cold coronavirus spike condition were defined as cross-reactive. CDR3 similarity was assessed by Levenshtein distance with the stringdist R package, and unrooted trees were built with ape in R 3.6.1. Not all clones reach the TCRdb copy of this immuneACCESS table, which keeps in-frame sequences only. Checked studies attribute under half of the gap to unresolved V genes and leave the rest unexplained. The DNA was the basis for D and trimming; V, J and clone size are from that table. In all, the sample holds 45,000 to 65,000 clones, and 75% to 90% of those were seen once. In total, the top ten clones hold 2.4% of the sample.

The V and J genes are TRBV5-4 and TRBJ2-3; TRBD1 is possibly the D segment (5 matching bases). The receptor was isolated from a human donor who received a COVID-19 vaccine. The source material was CD4+ T cells from PBMCs cultured with HCoV-229E spike peptides, sampled before COVID-19 vaccination. In the paper's terms, the cell subset or site label means: HCoV-229E spike overlapping peptide pool stimulation. The DNA sequence is given as TGTGCCAGCAGCGATACACAGACAGGCACAGATACGCAGTATTTT. This translates into CASSDTQTGTDTQYF.